This T cell receptor beta chain was captured by sequencing in a study of shared clonotypes between healthy human individuals. Unmatched junction bases numbered 13, after V lost 4 bases and J lost 6 bases. Germline V lookup: CDR1 SGDLS, CDR2 YYNGEE. The CDR3 loop spans 15 amino acids. Measured with immunoSEQ multiplex PCR; TCRdb has only the in-frame clones, and not every one. This sample has 1.4 million or so clones, with less than 99% found just once. Source material: naive CD4+ T cells sorted from blood. Subset here: CD45RA+ positively selected. This receptor was identified in a man between 25 and 39 years old in good health. The chain carries TRBV9 and TRBJ2-7; 7 bases match TRBD2. CDR3 nucleotide sequence: TGTGCCAGCAGCCCCAGCGGAGATCCGGGAGGCGAGCAGTACTTC. Its protein is CASSPSGDPGGEQYF.